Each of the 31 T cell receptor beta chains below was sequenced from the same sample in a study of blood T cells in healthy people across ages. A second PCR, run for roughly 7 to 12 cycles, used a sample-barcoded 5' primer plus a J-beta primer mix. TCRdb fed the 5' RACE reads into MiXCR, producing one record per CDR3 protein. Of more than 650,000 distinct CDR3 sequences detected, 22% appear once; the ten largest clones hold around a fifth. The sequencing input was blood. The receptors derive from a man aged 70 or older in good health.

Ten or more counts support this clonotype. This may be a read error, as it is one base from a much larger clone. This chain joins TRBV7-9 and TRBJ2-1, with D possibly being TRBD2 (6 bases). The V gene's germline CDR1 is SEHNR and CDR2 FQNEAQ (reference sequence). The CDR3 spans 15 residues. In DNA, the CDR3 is TGTTCCAGCAGCTTATTCCGGGACTCCCGATTACGGCAGTTCTTC. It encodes CSSSLFRDSRLRQFF.

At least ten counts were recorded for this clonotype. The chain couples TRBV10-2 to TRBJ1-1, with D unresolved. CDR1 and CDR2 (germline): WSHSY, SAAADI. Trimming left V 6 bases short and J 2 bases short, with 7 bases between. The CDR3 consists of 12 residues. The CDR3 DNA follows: TGCGCCAGCAGAAGGGTCAACACTGAAGCTTTCTTT. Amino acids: CASRRVNTEAFF.

CDR3 coding DNA: TGTGCCAGCTTTAGCAGAACTAACTATGGCTACACCTTC. This gives the protein CASFSRTNYGYTF. The chain combines TRBV9 with TRBJ1-2, with no clear D. The germline V gene has CDR1 SGDLS and CDR2 YYNGEE. The CDR3 is 13 amino acids. Deletions cut 7 bases from V and 0 bases from J, with 10 bases between.

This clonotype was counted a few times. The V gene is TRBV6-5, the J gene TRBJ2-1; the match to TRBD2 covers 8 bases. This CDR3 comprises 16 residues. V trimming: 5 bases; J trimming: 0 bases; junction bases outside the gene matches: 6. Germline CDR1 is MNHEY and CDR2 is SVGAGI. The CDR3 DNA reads TGTGCCAGCAGTCAACTAGCGGCCAGCTCCTACAATGAGCAGTTCTTC. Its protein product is CASSQLAASSYNEQFF.

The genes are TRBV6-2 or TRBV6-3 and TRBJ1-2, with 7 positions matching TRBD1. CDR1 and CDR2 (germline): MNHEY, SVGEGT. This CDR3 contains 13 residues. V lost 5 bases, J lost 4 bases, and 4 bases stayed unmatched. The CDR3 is CASSITGAYGYTF. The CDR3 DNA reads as TGTGCCAGCAGTATTACAGGGGCCTATGGCTACACCTTC.

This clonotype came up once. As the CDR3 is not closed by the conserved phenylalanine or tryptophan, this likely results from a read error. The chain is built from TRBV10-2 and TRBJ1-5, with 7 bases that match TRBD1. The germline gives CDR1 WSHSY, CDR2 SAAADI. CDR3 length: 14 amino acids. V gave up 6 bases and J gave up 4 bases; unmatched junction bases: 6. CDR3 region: CASRDPGGNQPQHL. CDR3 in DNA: TGCGCCAGCAGGGATCCAGGGGGTAATCAGCCCCAGCATCTT.

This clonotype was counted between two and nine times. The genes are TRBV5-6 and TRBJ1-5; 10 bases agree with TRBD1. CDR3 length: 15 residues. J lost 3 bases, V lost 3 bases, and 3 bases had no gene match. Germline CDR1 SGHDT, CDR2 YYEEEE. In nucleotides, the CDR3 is TGTGCCAGCAGCTACGGGACAGGGGACAATCAGCCCCAGCATTTT. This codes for CASSYGTGDNQPQHF.

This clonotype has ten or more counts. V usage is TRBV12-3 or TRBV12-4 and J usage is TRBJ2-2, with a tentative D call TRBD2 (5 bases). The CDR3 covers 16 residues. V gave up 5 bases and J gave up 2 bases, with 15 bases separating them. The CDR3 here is CASSTPSRTNTGELFF. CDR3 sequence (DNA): TGTGCCAGCAGTACACCTAGCAGAACTAACACCGGGGAGCTGTTTTTT.

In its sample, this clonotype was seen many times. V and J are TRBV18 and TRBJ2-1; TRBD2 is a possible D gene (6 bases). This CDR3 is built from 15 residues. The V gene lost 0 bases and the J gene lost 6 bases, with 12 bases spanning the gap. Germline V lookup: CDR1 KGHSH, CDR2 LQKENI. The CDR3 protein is CASSPPGEAGNEQFF. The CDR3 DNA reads TGTGCCAGCTCACCACCGGGGGAGGCCGGCAATGAGCAGTTCTTC.

The DNA of the CDR3 is TGTGCCATCAGTGAGAGGGGAGGGAACGACGGTAATTCACCCCTCCACTTT. As protein: CAISERGGNDGNSPLHF. The chain carries TRBV10-3 and TRBJ1-6; maybe TRBD1 (5 bases). CDR1 and CDR2 (germline): ENHRY, SYGVKD. The CDR3 runs 17 residues. Trimming pared 2 bases from V and 6 bases from J, leaving 17 bases between.

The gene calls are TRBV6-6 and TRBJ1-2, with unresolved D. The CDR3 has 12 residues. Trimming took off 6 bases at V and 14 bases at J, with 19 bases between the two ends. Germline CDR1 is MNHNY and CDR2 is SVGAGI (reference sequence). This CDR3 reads CASSPGVEPHTF. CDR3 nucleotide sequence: TGTGCCAGCAGCCCAGGTGTGGAGCCCCATACCTTC.

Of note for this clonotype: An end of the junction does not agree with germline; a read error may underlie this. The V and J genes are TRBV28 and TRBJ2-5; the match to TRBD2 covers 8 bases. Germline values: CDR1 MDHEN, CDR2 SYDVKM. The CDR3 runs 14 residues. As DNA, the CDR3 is TGTGCCAGCAGGGGAATAGCGGGAAGAGAGGCCCAGTACTTC. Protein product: CASRGIAGREAQYF.

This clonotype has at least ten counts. The CDR3 bases are TGCGCCAGCAGCTTGGGTACAGGGGTTGGCTACACCTTC. It codes for CASSLGTGVGYTF. This rearrangement joins TRBV5-1 to TRBJ1-2; 7 positions match TRBD1. V lost 0 bases and J lost 7; bases outside the gene matches: 3. CDR3 length equals 13 residues. Germline V gene data show CDR1 as SGHRS and CDR2 as YFSETQ.

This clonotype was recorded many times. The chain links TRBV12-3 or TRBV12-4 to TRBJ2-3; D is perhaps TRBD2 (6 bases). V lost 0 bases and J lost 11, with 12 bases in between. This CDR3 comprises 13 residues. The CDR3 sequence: CASSLAYQGGQYF. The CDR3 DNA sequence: TGTGCCAGCAGTTTAGCGTATCAGGGAGGGCAGTATTTT.

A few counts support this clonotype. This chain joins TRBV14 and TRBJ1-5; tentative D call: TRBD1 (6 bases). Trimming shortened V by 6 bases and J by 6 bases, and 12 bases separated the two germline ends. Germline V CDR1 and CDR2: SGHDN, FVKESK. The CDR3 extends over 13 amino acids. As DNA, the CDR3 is TGTGCCAGCAGTGGTGGGGGCGGTCAGCCCCAGCATTTT. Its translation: CASSGGGGQPQHF. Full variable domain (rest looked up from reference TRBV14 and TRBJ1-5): EAGVTQFPSHSVIEKGQTVTLRCDPISGHDNLYWYRRVMGKEIKFLLHFVKESKQDESGMPNNRFLAERTGGTYSTLKVQPAELEDSGVYFCASSGGGGQPQHFGDGTRLSIL.

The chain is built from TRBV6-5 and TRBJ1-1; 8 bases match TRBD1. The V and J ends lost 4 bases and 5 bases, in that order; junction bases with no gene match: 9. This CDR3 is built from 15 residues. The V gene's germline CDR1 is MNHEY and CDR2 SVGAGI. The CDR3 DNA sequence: TGTGCCAGCAGTTGGGGGCAGGGGGCGGGAACTGAAGCTTTCTTT. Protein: CASSWGQGAGTEAFF.

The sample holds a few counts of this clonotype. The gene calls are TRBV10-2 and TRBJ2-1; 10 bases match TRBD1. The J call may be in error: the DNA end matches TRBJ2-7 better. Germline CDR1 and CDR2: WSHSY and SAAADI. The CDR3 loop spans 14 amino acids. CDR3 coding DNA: TGCGCCAGCAGTGAACCGGGACAGGGGTACGAGCAGTACTTC. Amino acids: CASSEPGQGYEQYF.

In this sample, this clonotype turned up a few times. This CDR3 is CASSQDRGQSNTEAFF. The CDR3 DNA reads as TGTGCCAGCAGCCAAGACAGGGGACAATCGAACACTGAAGCTTTCTTT. The chain is built from TRBV14 and TRBJ1-1, with D possibly TRBD1 on 6 matching bases. The V gene's germline CDR1 is SGHDN and CDR2 FVKESK. This CDR3 contains 16 residues. With 0 bases removed from V and 1 base from J, the gap between germline ends came to 12 bases. Full variable domain (outside the CDR3, taken from reference TRBV14 and TRBJ1-1): EAGVTQFPSHSVIEKGQTVTLRCDPISGHDNLYWYRRVMGKEIKFLLHFVKESKQDESGMPNNRFLAERTGGTYSTLKVQPAELEDSGVYFCASSQDRGQSNTEAFFGQGTRLTVV.

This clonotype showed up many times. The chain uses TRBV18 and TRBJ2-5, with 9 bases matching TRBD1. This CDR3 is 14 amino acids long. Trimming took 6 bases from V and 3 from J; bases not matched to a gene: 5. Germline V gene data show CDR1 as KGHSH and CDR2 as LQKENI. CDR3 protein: CASSGTGTKETQYF. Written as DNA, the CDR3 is TGTGCCAGCTCCGGGACAGGGACCAAAGAGACCCAGTACTTC.

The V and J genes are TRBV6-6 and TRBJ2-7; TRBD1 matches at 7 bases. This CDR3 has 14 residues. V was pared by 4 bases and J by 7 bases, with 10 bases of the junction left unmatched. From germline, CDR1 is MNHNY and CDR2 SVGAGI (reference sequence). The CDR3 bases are TGTGCCAGCAGTTCCGGGACAGCCCTTTCGGAGCAGTACTTC. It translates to CASSSGTALSEQYF.

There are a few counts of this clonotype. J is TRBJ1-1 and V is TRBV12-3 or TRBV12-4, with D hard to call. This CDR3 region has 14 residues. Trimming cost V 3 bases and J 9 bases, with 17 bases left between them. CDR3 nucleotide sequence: TGTGCCAGCAGTTTGGGAATGGCCGAACTGCAAGCTTTCTTT. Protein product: CASSLGMAELQAFF.

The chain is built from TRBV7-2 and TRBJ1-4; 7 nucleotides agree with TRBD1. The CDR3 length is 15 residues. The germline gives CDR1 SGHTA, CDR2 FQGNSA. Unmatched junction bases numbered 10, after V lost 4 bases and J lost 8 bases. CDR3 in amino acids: CASSSSTGTGEKLFF. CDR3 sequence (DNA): TGTGCCAGCAGCTCGTCGACAGGGACGGGGGAAAAACTGTTTTTT.

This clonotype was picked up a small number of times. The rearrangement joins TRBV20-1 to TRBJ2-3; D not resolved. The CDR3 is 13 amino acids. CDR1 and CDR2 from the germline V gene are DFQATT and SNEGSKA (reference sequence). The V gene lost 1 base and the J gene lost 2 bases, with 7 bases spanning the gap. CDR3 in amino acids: CSARVAHTDTQYF. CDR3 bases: TGCAGTGCTAGAGTGGCCCACACAGATACGCAGTATTTT.

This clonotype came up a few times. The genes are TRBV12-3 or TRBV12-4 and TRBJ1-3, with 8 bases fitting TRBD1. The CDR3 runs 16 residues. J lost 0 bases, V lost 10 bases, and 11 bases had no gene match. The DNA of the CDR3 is TGTGCCAACACGGACAGGGACTCCTTCTCTGGAAACACCATATATTTT. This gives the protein CANTDRDSFSGNTIYF.

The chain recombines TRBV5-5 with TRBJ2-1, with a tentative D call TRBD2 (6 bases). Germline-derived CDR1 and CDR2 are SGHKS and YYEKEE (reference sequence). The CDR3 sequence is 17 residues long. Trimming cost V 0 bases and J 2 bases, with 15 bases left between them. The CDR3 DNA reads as TGTGCCAGCAGCTTGGAACCCCGACTAGTAGCCTACAATGAGCAGTTCTTC. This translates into CASSLEPRLVAYNEQFF.

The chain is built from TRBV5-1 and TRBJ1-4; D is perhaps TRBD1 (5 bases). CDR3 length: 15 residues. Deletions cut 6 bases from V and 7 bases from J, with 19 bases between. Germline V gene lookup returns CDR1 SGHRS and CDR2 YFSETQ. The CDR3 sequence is CASILPGPLAEKLFF. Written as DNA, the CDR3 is TGCGCCAGCATCCTGCCGGGACCACTAGCTGAAAAACTGTTTTTT.

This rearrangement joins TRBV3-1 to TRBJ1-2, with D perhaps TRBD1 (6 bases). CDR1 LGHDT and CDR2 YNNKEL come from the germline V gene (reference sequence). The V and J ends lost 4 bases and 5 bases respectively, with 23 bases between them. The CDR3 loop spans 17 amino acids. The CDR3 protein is CASSPQGTRTRSYGYTF. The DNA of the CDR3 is TGTGCCAGCAGCCCACAGGGAACTAGAACCCGGAGTTATGGCTACACCTTC.

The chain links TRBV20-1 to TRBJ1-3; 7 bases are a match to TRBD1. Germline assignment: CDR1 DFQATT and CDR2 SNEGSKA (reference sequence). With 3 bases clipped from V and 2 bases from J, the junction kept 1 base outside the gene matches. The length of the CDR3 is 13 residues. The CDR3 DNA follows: TGCAGTGCTAGGAGGGGGCCTGGAAACACCATATATTTT. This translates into CSARRGPGNTIYF.

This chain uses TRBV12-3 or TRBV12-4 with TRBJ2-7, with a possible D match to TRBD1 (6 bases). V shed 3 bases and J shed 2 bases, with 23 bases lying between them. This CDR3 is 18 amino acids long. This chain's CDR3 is CASSLSAGAAPRPYEQYF. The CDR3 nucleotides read TGTGCCAGCAGTTTGTCGGCAGGGGCCGCACCTCGACCCTACGAGCAGTACTTC.

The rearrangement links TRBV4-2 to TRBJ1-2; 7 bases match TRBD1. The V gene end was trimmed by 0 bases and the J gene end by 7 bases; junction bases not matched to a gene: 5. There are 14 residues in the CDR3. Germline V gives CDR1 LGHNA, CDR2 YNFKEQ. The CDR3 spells CASSQEGGGSGYTF. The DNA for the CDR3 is TGTGCCAGCAGCCAAGAAGGAGGGGGCTCTGGCTACACCTTC.

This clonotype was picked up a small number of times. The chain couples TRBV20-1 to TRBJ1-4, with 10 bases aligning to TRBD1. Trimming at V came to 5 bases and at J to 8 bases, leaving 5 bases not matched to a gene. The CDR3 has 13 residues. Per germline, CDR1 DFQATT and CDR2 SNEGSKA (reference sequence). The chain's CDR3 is CSASDRGSEKLFF. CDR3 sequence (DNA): TGCAGTGCTTCGGACAGGGGGAGCGAAAAACTGTTTTTT.